A single sample is the source of the 24 T cell receptor beta chains below, sequenced in a study of control samples from healthy donors and cancer patients. Generated by immunoSEQ multiplex PCR, the TCRdb table keeps only in-frame clones and is missing some. This sample has about 38,000 clones, with around 82% found just once. Sequenced input: PBMCs. These receptors were collected from a woman in her sixties or seventies with lung cancer.

This clone showed up just a few times. CDR3 nucleotides: TGTGCCGTAGGCCGAAACAGGGATCAGCCCCAGCATTTT. It yields the protein CAVGRNRDQPQHF. This chain uses TRBV19 with TRBJ1-5; perhaps TRBD1 as D (6 bases). CDR3 length: 13 residues. Germline V gives CDR1 LNHDA, CDR2 SQIVND (reference sequence). V was cut by 11 bases and J by 5 bases, with 16 bases left in between. Combining the CDR3 with reference TRBV19 and TRBJ1-5 gives the whole variable domain DGGITQSPKYLFRKEGQNVTLSCEQNLNHDAMYWYRQDPGQGLRLIYYSQIVNDFQKGDIAEGYSVSREKKESFPLTVTSAQKNPTAFYLCAVGRNRDQPQHFGDGTRLSIL.

This rearrangement joins TRBV2 to TRBJ1-3; D unresolved. Germline V lookup: CDR1 SNHLY, CDR2 FYNNEI. CDR3 length: 10 residues. The V gene lost 6 bases and the J gene lost 6 bases, with 3 bases spanning the gap. CDR3 sequence reads: CASRENTIYF. CDR3 bases: TGTGCCAGCAGGGAAAACACCATATATTTT. Full variable domain (rest looked up from reference TRBV2 and TRBJ1-3): EPEVTQTPSHQVTQMGQEVILRCVPISNHLYFYWYRQILGQKVEFLVSFYNNEISEKSEIFDDQFSVERPDGSNFTLKIRSTKLEDSAMYFCASRENTIYFGEGSWLTVV.

The chain couples TRBV10-2 to TRBJ1-5; unclear D gene. The CDR3 totals 13 residues. The germline gives CDR1 WSHSY, CDR2 SAAADI. V was cut by 2 bases and J by 4 bases, with 6 bases left in between. CDR3 DNA: TGCGCCAGCAGTGAGGCTCCGAATCAGCCCCAGCATTTT. Protein sequence: CASSEAPNQPQHF.

The chain carries TRBV30 and TRBJ1-1; D unclear. The CDR3 consists of 12 residues. Trimming removed 4 bases at V and 0 bases at J, with 6 bases between. Germline CDR1 GTSNPN, CDR2 SVGIG (reference sequence). The CDR3 protein is CAWIPLNTEAFF. DNA of the CDR3: TGTGCCTGGATTCCCTTGAACACTGAAGCTTTCTTT. Full variable domain (remainder filled in from reference TRBV30 and TRBJ1-1): SQTIHQWPATLVQPVGSPLSLECTVEGTSNPNLYWYRQAAGRGLQLLFYSVGIGQISSEVPQNLSASRPQDRQFILSSKKLLLSDSGFYLCAWIPLNTEAFFGQGTRLTVV.

This chain connects TRBV7-9 to TRBJ2-1; D unclear. V lost 1 base to trimming and J lost 7 bases, with 2 bases between them. In germline, CDR1 is SEHNR, CDR2 FQNEAQ (reference sequence). CDR3 size: 11 residues. CDR3 coding DNA: TGTGCCAGCAGCTTAGAAAATGAGCAGTTCTTC. Translation gives CASSLENEQFF.

This chain connects TRBV9 to TRBJ2-3; 8 bases match TRBD1. Germline values: CDR1 SGDLS, CDR2 YYNGEE. With V trimmed by 1 base and J by 2 bases, 6 bases remained unmatched. This CDR3 contains 16 residues. CDR3 sequence: CASSVLDRVATDTQYF. In DNA form, the CDR3 reads TGTGCCAGCAGCGTATTGGACAGGGTGGCCACAGATACGCAGTATTTT.

This chain links TRBV7-2 with TRBJ1-5; D unclear. Germline V gene sequence: CDR1 SGHTA, CDR2 FQGNSA. V lost 3 bases and J 4 bases, leaving 10 bases between the germline ends. CDR3 length: 14 residues. CDR3 in DNA: TGTGCCAGCAGCTTTATCGTTGGGAATCAGCCCCAGCATTTT. This gives the protein CASSFIVGNQPQHF.

The chain recombines TRBV9 with TRBJ2-7; 7 bases match TRBD2. V lost 0 bases, J lost 1 base, and 4 bases stayed unmatched. The germline V gene encodes CDR1 SGDLS and CDR2 YYNGEE. There are 15 residues in the CDR3. This CDR3 is CASSVGLGLSYEQYF. CDR3 nucleotides: TGTGCCAGCAGCGTAGGATTGGGACTATCCTACGAGCAGTACTTC.

This chain uses TRBV11-2 with TRBJ2-5; D is unresolved. This CDR3 comprises 13 residues. With 5 bases removed from V and 10 bases from J, the gap between germline ends came to 17 bases. CDR1 is SGHAT and CDR2 is FQNNGV in the germline V gene. This chain's CDR3 is CASSRGPLGDQYF. The CDR3 bases are TGTGCCAGCAGCCGAGGTCCTTTGGGCGACCAGTACTTC.

This rearrangement joins TRBV24-1 to TRBJ2-3, with TRBD1 matching 9 bases. Germline CDR1 is KGHDR and CDR2 is SFDVKD. The CDR3 runs to 16 residues. The V and J ends lost 6 bases and 4 bases, in that order; junction bases with no gene match: 10. CDR3 bases: TGTGCCACCAGTCCTACGGGACAGGGTGCCTCAGATACGCAGTATTTT. This codes for CATSPTGQGASDTQYF.

The chain couples TRBV11-2 to TRBJ2-7; maybe TRBD2 (7 bases). The CDR3 consists of 15 residues. Germline values: CDR1 SGHAT, CDR2 FQNNGV. V was pared by 3 bases and J by 3 bases, with 15 bases between. CDR3 sequence (DNA): TGTGCCAGCAGCTTTCAAGGCGGGGGCGTCTACGAGCAGTACTTC. Protein product: CASSFQGGGVYEQYF.

The J gene is TRBJ2-2, the V gene TRBV10-3; D perhaps matches TRBD2 (7 bases). Trimming shortened V by 0 bases and J by 4 bases, and 15 bases separated the two germline ends. Germline V CDR1 and CDR2: ENHRY, SYGVKD. The CDR3 runs to 17 residues. The CDR3 bases are TGTGCCATCAGTGAGTCACGGTGGGGGGGCCTCACCGGGGAGCTGTTTTTT. It yields the protein CAISESRWGGLTGELFF.

The gene calls are TRBV7-2 and TRBJ2-2; D possibly corresponds to TRBD1 (5 bases). Germline V CDR1 and CDR2: SGHTA, FQGNSA. The CDR3 has 14 amino acids. The V gene lost 8 bases and the J gene lost 5 bases, with 15 bases spanning the gap. CDR3 in amino acids: CASGQGLRTGELFF. CDR3 nucleotide sequence: TGTGCCAGCGGGCAGGGCTTAAGGACCGGGGAGCTGTTTTTT.

This chain uses TRBV7-8 with TRBJ2-1; unclear D gene. V was pared by 5 bases and J by 7 bases, with 18 bases between. The CDR3 runs 15 residues. Germline V lookup: CDR1 SGHVS, CDR2 FQNEAQ. CDR3 nucleotides: TGTGCCAGCAGCCGAGAAACAGACCTCGGAAATGAGCAGTTCTTC. Amino acid sequence: CASSRETDLGNEQFF. The entire variable domain, with the rest obtained from reference TRBV7-8 and TRBJ2-1, is as follows: GAGVSQSPRYKVAKRGQDVALRCDPISGHVSLFWYQQALGQGPEFLTYFQNEAQLDKSGLPSDRFFAERPEGSVSTLKIQRTQQEDSAVYLCASSRETDLGNEQFFGPGTRLTVL.

The chain carries TRBV12-3 or TRBV12-4 and TRBJ2-5; 7 nucleotides align to TRBD2. This CDR3 region has 13 residues. Trimming removed 7 bases from V and 2 bases from J; junction bases left unmatched: 4. This CDR3 is CASTRGGQETQYF. The CDR3, as DNA: TGTGCCAGCACCCGGGGAGGGCAAGAGACCCAGTACTTC.

The chain uses TRBV9 and TRBJ1-5; weak D call: TRBD1 (5 bases). The V and J ends lost 0 bases and 2 bases respectively, with 9 bases between them. The germline V gene has CDR1 SGDLS and CDR2 YYNGEE. CDR3 size: 15 residues. Here the CDR3 reads CASSVGQGGNQPQHF. CDR3 in DNA: TGTGCCAGCAGCGTAGGGCAGGGTGGCAATCAGCCCCAGCATTTT.

The chain couples TRBV6-6 to TRBJ2-1; no reliable D call. The CDR3 is 15 residues long. Germline V gives CDR1 MNHNY, CDR2 SVGAGI (reference sequence). V dropped 7 bases and J dropped 0 bases, with 13 bases sitting between them. The CDR3 loop reads CASNLMDLSYNEQFF. CDR3 DNA: TGTGCCAGCAATCTGATGGACCTCTCCTACAATGAGCAGTTCTTC.

The chain uses TRBV12-5 and TRBJ2-5; D call uncertain. Germline lookup yields CDR1 LGHNT and CDR2 FRNRAP. With 5 bases removed from V and 0 bases from J, the gap between germline ends came to 4 bases. The length of the CDR3 is 12 residues. DNA of the CDR3: TGTGCTAGTGGTCTCTACCAAGAGACCCAGTACTTC. Its translation is CASGLYQETQYF.

V and J are TRBV19 and TRBJ2-4, with TRBD2 identical over 8 bases. CDR1 is LNHDA and CDR2 is SQIVND in the germline V gene (reference sequence). Trimming cost V 6 bases and J 14 bases; bases outside gene matches: 12. This CDR3 spans 13 amino acids. CDR3 coding DNA: TGTGCCAGTAGCCCTGCTCCCGGGACTAGTGAGTACTTC. This gives the protein CASSPAPGTSEYF.

The rearrangement links TRBV12-5 to TRBJ1-6; 7 bases match TRBD1. V dropped 3 bases and J dropped 9; count of bases not matched to a gene: 2. Germline V gene lookup returns CDR1 LGHNT and CDR2 FRNRAP. CDR3 length: 13 residues. DNA for the CDR3: TGTGCTAGTGGTTTCGGACAGGCTTCACCCCTCCACTTT. Translating it yields CASGFGQASPLHF.

The CDR3 sequence: CATSLGGTDTQYF. CDR3 DNA sequence: TGTGCCACCAGTCTTGGGGGGACAGATACGCAGTATTTT. V gene TRBV24-1 combines with J gene TRBJ2-3; weak D call: TRBD2 (6 bases). Germline lookup yields CDR1 KGHDR and CDR2 SFDVKD. Trimming stripped 6 bases from V and 3 bases from J, with 9 bases between. This CDR3 spans 13 amino acids.

The CDR3 sequence: CASRRSWDTEAFF. CDR3 sequence (DNA): TGCGCCAGCAGACGTAGTTGGGACACTGAAGCTTTCTTT. The genes are TRBV10-1 and TRBJ1-1; D gene unclear. The CDR3 has 13 amino acids. Trimming removed 6 bases at V and 3 bases at J, with 11 bases between. Germline lookup yields CDR1 WNHNN and CDR2 SYGVQD (reference sequence).

CDR3 region: CASSPGGYSPLHF. Here the CDR3 DNA reads TGTGCCAGCAGTCCGGGGGGATATTCACCCCTCCACTTT. The chain links TRBV28 to TRBJ1-6, with D possibly TRBD1 on 5 matching bases. Deletions cut 5 bases from V and 8 bases from J, with 10 bases between. From germline, CDR1 is MDHEN and CDR2 SYDVKM. CDR3 length equals 13 residues.

Note on this clone: The junction shows a germline mismatch at one end, possibly a read error. The CDR3 protein is CASSLGGTRMKETQYF. CDR3 sequence (DNA): TGTGCTAGCAGCTTGGGAGGGACTAGAATGAAAGAGACCCAGTACTTC. This chain links TRBV7-7 with TRBJ2-5, with 8 nucleotides matching TRBD2. Germline assignment: CDR1 SSHAT and CDR2 FNYEAQ (reference sequence). This CDR3 spans 16 amino acids.